Sequencing of this TCR beta chain was carried out in a study of T cell clonality in common variable immunodeficiency. Study-wide points: T cell subpopulation sequencing would be needed to explain CVID clonality.

Per germline, CDR1 SGHNT and CDR2 YENEEA. CDR3 length equals 13 residues. Trimming stripped 3 bases from V and 7 bases from J, with 10 bases between. The protocol was immunoSEQ multiplex PCR, while the TCRdb copy is restricted to in-frame clones and leaves out a portion. Sampling found approximately 44,000 clones, none seen once. Both groups were predominantly of Caucasian heritage. Blood samples were heparinized, roughly 4.5 to 8.5 ml per donor. A note on this clone: Its antigen is currently unknown. The CDR3 goes on 3 residues after the read ends, and that part is filled in from the germline J gene.

The chain recombines TRBV11-3 with TRBJ2-1, with D possibly being TRBD1 (6 bases). The receptor's source is a person between 18 and 75 years old in good health. The sequenced material came from peripheral blood mononuclear cells. CDR3: CASSLDSWNEQFF. CDR3 bases read: TGTGCCAGCAGCTTGGACAGTTGGAATGAG. The entire variable domain, with the rest obtained from reference TRBV11-3 and TRBJ2-1, is as follows: EAGVVQSPRYKIIEKKQPVAFWCNPISGHNTLYWYLQNLGQGPELLIRYENEEAVDDSQLPKDRFSAERLKGVDSTLKIQPAELGDSAVYLCASSLDSWNEQFFGPGTRLTVL.